The T cell receptor beta chain under discussion was sequenced for a study of CDR3 diversity in severe acne. This clonotype was counted many times. TCRdb passed the PCR reads through MiXCR, listing each CDR3 protein once. The data contain about 93,000 distinct CDR3 sequences, 45% to 50% of them singletons. The specimen was blood. The TCR comes from a male donor in good health, serving as a control.

CDR3: CASSWVRNTEAFF. In DNA, the CDR3 is TGTGCCAGCAGTTGGGTGAGGAACACTGAAGCTTTCTTT. The rearrangement joins TRBV27 to TRBJ1-1; D not certain. Per the germline V gene, CDR1 is MNHEY and CDR2 is SMNVEV (reference sequence). Trimming took 4 bases from V and 1 from J, leaving 7 bases between them. This CDR3 is 13 amino acids long.